These T cell receptor beta chains were read from a single sample in a study of CD8 T cells in Susac syndrome. TCRdb independently ran MiXCR on the immunoSEQ multiplex PCR reads; one entry per CDR3 protein. The sample contains 150,000 to 200,000 distinct CDR3 sequences, approximately 94% of which appear only once. Source material: CD4+ T cells from PBMCs. These receptors all stem from a human donor with multiple sclerosis. Both conserved end residues are part of each CDR3. Each record gives: J gene, D gene, V gene, clone size, CDR3 DNA, CDR3 protein. A D gene is named only where the DNA matches it firmly. The size field is filled for only some rows; it gives once, few, many or a size class.

j_gene: TRBJ2-2
d_gene: TRBD1
v_gene: TRBV15
abundance: NA
CDR3nt: TGTGCCACCAGCAGAGAACAGGGGCGTTTGACCGGGGAGCTGTTTTTT
CDR3aa: CATSREQGRLTGELFF

j_gene: TRBJ2-3
d_gene: NA
v_gene: TRBV12-3/TRBV12-4
abundance: NA
CDR3nt: TGTGCCAGCAGTTTTAGTGGGAGTACAGATACGCAGTATTTT
CDR3aa: CASSFSGSTDTQYF

j_gene: TRBJ1-1
d_gene: NA
v_gene: TRBV7-9
abundance: NA
CDR3nt: TGTGCCAGCAGCTCGTACCAAGAAGCTTTCTTT
CDR3aa: CASSSYQEAFF

j_gene: TRBJ2-3
d_gene: NA
v_gene: TRBV9
abundance: NA
CDR3nt: TGTGCCAGCAGCGTTAGTCCGGCTAGCACAGATACGCAGTATTTT
CDR3aa: CASSVSPASTDTQYF

j_gene: TRBJ1-1
d_gene: NA
v_gene: TRBV6-1
abundance: NA
CDR3nt: TGTGCCGGAATCTTGAACACTGAAGCTTTCTTT
CDR3aa: CAGILNTEAFF

j_gene: TRBJ2-5
d_gene: NA
v_gene: TRBV6-5
abundance: NA
CDR3nt: TGTGCCAGCAGTTACTCGGGGCCCGGTGAGACCCAGTACTTC
CDR3aa: CASSYSGPGETQYF

j_gene: TRBJ2-5
d_gene: NA
v_gene: TRBV2
abundance: once
CDR3nt: TGTGCCCAAGGGCTTGAACAGACCCAGTACTTC
CDR3aa: CAQGLEQTQYF

j_gene: TRBJ2-3
d_gene: NA
v_gene: TRBV20-1
abundance: NA
CDR3nt: TGCAGTGCTACTAGGCCGCATTCTGGTACGCAGTATTTT
CDR3aa: CSATRPHSGTQYF

j_gene: TRBJ2-7
d_gene: NA
v_gene: TRBV29-1
abundance: NA
CDR3nt: TGCAGCGTCAGCGCAGGGCTGGTGGGGTACGAGCAGTACTTC
CDR3aa: CSVSAGLVGYEQYF

j_gene: TRBJ1-1
d_gene: NA
v_gene: TRBV6-1
abundance: few
CDR3nt: TGTGCCAGCAGTACAGGGCCCACTGAAGCTTTCTTT
CDR3aa: CASSTGPTEAFF

j_gene: TRBJ2-3
d_gene: NA
v_gene: TRBV7-8
abundance: NA
CDR3nt: TGTGCCAGCAGCCCCAGAGGGAGAAGGGGAGATACGCAGTATTTT
CDR3aa: CASSPRGRRGDTQYF

j_gene: TRBJ2-3
d_gene: TRBD1
v_gene: TRBV24-1
abundance: NA
CDR3nt: TGTGCCACCAGTGATGGACAGGGGGGTGCAGATACGCAGTATTTT
CDR3aa: CATSDGQGGADTQYF

j_gene: TRBJ2-7
d_gene: TRBD1
v_gene: TRBV18
abundance: NA
CDR3nt: TGTGCCAGCTCACCCGGGACAGGGCCCTCCTACGAGCAGTACTTC
CDR3aa: CASSPGTGPSYEQYF

j_gene: TRBJ2-3
d_gene: NA
v_gene: TRBV6-1
abundance: NA
CDR3nt: TGTGCCGGCTGCGAGTTAGGCACAGATACGCAGTATTTT
CDR3aa: CAGCELGTDTQYF

j_gene: TRBJ1-3
d_gene: NA
v_gene: TRBV27
abundance: NA
CDR3nt: TGTGCCAGCAGTCCCCCAGGGGCTCTTGGAAACACCATATATTTT
CDR3aa: CASSPPGALGNTIYF

j_gene: TRBJ1-1
d_gene: TRBD1
v_gene: TRBV7-2
abundance: NA
CDR3nt: TGTGCCAGCAGCCAGGACAGGGATGACACTGAAGCTTTCTTT
CDR3aa: CASSQDRDDTEAFF

j_gene: TRBJ2-3
d_gene: NA
v_gene: TRBV3-1
abundance: NA
CDR3nt: TGTGCCAGCAGCCAAGTGGCAGGGGTGGGGTCAGATACGCAGTATTTT
CDR3aa: CASSQVAGVGSDTQYF

j_gene: TRBJ2-7
d_gene: TRBD2
v_gene: TRBV10-3
abundance: NA
CDR3nt: TGTGCCACCGCGTTTGGGGGGGACGAGCAGTACTTC
CDR3aa: CATAFGGDEQYF

j_gene: TRBJ1-2
d_gene: NA
v_gene: TRBV4-1
abundance: NA
CDR3nt: TGCGCCAGCAGCCAAGTTAATACAGGGTACGGCTACACCTTC
CDR3aa: CASSQVNTGYGYTF

j_gene: TRBJ1-2
d_gene: TRBD1
v_gene: TRBV12-3/TRBV12-4
abundance: NA
CDR3nt: TGTGCCAGCACCCACATTCGCGGACAGGGGCTTTATGGCTACACCTTC
CDR3aa: CASTHIRGQGLYGYTF

j_gene: TRBJ2-2
d_gene: TRBD2
v_gene: TRBV12-3/TRBV12-4
abundance: NA
CDR3nt: TGTGCCAGCAGTTTGGGACTAGCGGGAGTTCGGGAGCTGTTTTTT
CDR3aa: CASSLGLAGVRELFF

j_gene: TRBJ1-1
d_gene: NA
v_gene: TRBV4-2
abundance: NA
CDR3nt: TGTGCCAGCAGCCAGCAGGAGAACACTGAAGCTTTCTTT
CDR3aa: CASSQQENTEAFF

j_gene: TRBJ1-4
d_gene: NA
v_gene: TRBV18
abundance: NA
CDR3nt: TGTGCCAGCTCACCTTCCGCAGGGCTTGGGACTAATGAAAAACTGTTTTTT
CDR3aa: CASSPSAGLGTNEKLFF

j_gene: TRBJ1-1
d_gene: NA
v_gene: TRBV20-1
abundance: NA
CDR3nt: TGCAGTGCCCCCGAGGTGGGTGGGGGTAGAACTGAAGCTTTCTTT
CDR3aa: CSAPEVGGGRTEAFF

j_gene: TRBJ2-2
d_gene: NA
v_gene: TRBV10-3
abundance: NA
CDR3nt: TGTGCCATCACTTCTTCACTAGCCGGGGAGCTGTTTTTT
CDR3aa: CAITSSLAGELFF

j_gene: TRBJ2-5
d_gene: NA
v_gene: TRBV21-1
abundance: NA
CDR3nt: TGTGCCAGCAGCACATTGAGCGGGAGGAGGGAGACCCAGTACTTC
CDR3aa: CASSTLSGRRETQYF

j_gene: TRBJ2-7
d_gene: NA
v_gene: TRBV2
abundance: NA
CDR3nt: TGTGCCAGCAGATTATACGAGCAGTACTTC
CDR3aa: CASRLYEQYF

j_gene: TRBJ2-1
d_gene: NA
v_gene: TRBV12-3/TRBV12-4
abundance: NA
CDR3nt: TGTGCCAGCAGTTGGAGGACAGACTACAATGAGCAGTTCTTC
CDR3aa: CASSWRTDYNEQFF

j_gene: TRBJ1-1
d_gene: NA
v_gene: TRBV18
abundance: few
CDR3nt: TGTGCCAGCTCACCCCGACAGAACACTGAAGCTTTCTTT
CDR3aa: CASSPRQNTEAFF

j_gene: TRBJ1-5
d_gene: NA
v_gene: TRBV12-3/TRBV12-4
abundance: few
CDR3nt: TGTGCCAGCTCACTGAATAGCAATCAGCCCCAGCATTTT
CDR3aa: CASSLNSNQPQHF